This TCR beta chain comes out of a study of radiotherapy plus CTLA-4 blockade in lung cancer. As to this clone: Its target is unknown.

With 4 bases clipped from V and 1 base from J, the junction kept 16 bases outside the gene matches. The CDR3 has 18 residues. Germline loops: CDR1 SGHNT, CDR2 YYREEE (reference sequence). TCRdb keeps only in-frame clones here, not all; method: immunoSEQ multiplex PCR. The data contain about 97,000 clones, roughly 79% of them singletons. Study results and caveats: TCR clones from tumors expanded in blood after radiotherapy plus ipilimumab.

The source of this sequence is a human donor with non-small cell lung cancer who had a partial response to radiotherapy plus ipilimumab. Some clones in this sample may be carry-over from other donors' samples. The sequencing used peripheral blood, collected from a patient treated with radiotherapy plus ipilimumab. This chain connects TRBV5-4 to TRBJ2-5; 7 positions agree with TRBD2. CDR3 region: CASSRQRGGRSSQETQYF. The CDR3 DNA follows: TGTGCCAGCAGCCGTCAGCGGGGAGGCCGATCCTCCCAAGAGACCCAGTACTTC.